These 5 T cell receptor beta chains were all obtained from the same sample, sequenced in a study of blood T cell repertoires in COVID-19. TCRdb's copy holds only in-frame clones and misses some; the assay was immunoSEQ multiplex PCR. In the table there are about 410,000 clones, roughly 89% of which are singletons. Specimen: peripheral blood. Source of these receptors: a woman younger than 45 with active or convalescent COVID-19.

V usage is TRBV6-5 and J usage is TRBJ2-7; 7 nucleotides line up with TRBD1. Unmatched junction bases numbered 8, after V lost 0 bases and J lost 3 bases. The CDR3 contains 16 residues. Germline V gene lookup returns CDR1 MNHEY and CDR2 SVGAGI. This CDR3 is CASSYSMVRGFYEQYF. The CDR3 region has the DNA TGTGCCAGCAGTTACTCGATGGTCAGGGGGTTCTACGAGCAGTACTTC.

The chain links TRBV28 to TRBJ1-2; no clear D. CDR1 and CDR2 from the germline V gene are MDHEN and SYDVKM. V was cut by 5 bases and J by 0 bases, with 10 bases left in between. CDR3 length: 14 amino acids. CDR3 protein: CASSHGDANYGYTF. In nucleotides, the CDR3 is TGTGCCAGCAGTCACGGGGATGCTAACTATGGCTACACCTTC.

V usage is TRBV4-2 and J usage is TRBJ1-4, with D hard to call. The V gene's germline CDR1 is LGHNA and CDR2 YNFKEQ. This CDR3 comprises 16 residues. V lost 1 base to trimming and J lost 4 bases, with 13 bases between them. CDR3 loop: CASSQVTVERNEKLFF. The CDR3 DNA reads as TGTGCCAGCAGCCAAGTAACAGTCGAACGTAATGAAAAACTGTTTTTT.

The chain combines TRBV6-5 with TRBJ2-3, with D uncertain. There are 12 residues in the CDR3. Germline V gene lookup returns CDR1 MNHEY and CDR2 SVGAGI. V lost 6 bases to trimming and J lost 4 bases, with 8 bases between them. CDR3 nucleotides: TGTGCCAGCAGCTCCAGGTCAGATACGCAGTATTTT. This codes for CASSSRSDTQYF.

The J gene is TRBJ2-1, the V gene TRBV6-5; weak D call: TRBD1 (6 bases). The germline V gene encodes CDR1 MNHEY and CDR2 SVGAGI. CDR3 size: 15 residues. With 6 bases removed from V and 0 bases from J, the gap between germline ends came to 12 bases. Here the CDR3 reads CASRPDRASYNEQFF. The CDR3 DNA sequence: TGTGCCAGCAGACCGGACAGAGCCTCCTACAATGAGCAGTTCTTC.